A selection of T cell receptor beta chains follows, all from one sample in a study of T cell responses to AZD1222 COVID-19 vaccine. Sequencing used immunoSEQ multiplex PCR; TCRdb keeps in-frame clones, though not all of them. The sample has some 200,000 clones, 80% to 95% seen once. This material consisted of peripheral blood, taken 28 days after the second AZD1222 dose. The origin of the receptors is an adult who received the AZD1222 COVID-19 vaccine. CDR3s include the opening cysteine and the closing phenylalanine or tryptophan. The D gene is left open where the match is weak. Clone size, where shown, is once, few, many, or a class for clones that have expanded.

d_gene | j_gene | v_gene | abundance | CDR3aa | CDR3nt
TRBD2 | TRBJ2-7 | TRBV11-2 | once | CASSPRLAGGSYEQYF | TGTGCCAGCAGCCCCCGACTAGCGGGAGGGTCCTACGAGCAGTACTTC
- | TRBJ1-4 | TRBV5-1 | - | CASRVGDPVEKLFF | TGCGCCAGCAGGGTAGGGGATCCGGTTGAAAAACTGTTTTTT
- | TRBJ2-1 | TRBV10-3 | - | CAITEEDGSSYNEQFF | TGTGCCATCACTGAAGAGGACGGGAGCTCCTACAATGAGCAGTTCTTC
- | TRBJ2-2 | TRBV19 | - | CASSMRRTTGELFF | TGTGCCAGTAGTATGCGGCGGACCACCGGGGAGCTGTTTTTT
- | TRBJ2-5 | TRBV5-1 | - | CASTTGDLQETQYF | TGCGCCAGTACTACGGGAGATCTCCAAGAGACCCAGTACTTC
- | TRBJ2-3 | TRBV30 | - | CACRGAGTQYF | TGTGCCTGCAGGGGAGCAGGTACGCAGTATTTT
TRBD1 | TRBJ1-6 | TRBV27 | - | CASAWDRGNSPLHF | TGTGCCAGCGCGTGGGACAGGGGAAATTCACCCCTCCACTTT
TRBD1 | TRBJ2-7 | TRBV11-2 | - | CASSSYRGRAVSYEQYF | TGTGCCAGCAGCTCCTACAGGGGCAGAGCGGTTAGTTACGAGCAGTACTTC
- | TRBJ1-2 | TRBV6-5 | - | CASWGGWYGYTF | TGTGCCAGCTGGGGGGGGTGGTATGGCTACACCTTC
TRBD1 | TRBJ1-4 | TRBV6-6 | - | CASSPGTGNEKLFF | TGTGCCAGCAGTCCCGGGACAGGGAATGAAAAACTGTTTTTT